A single sample is the source of the 26 T cell receptor beta chains below, sequenced in a study of vaccination and CD4 T cells after COVID-19. These receptors' targets are unknown. Time point given: late sampling 161 to 241 days after vaccination in three convalescent patients. Regarding treatment: approximately nine-day PBMC culture with coronavirus spike peptide pools or control peptides (ViraFEST assay). The Oncomine TCR Beta short-read assay sequenced DNA from cultured CD4+ T cells. TCRdb reprocessed the PCR reads with MiXCR, giving one entry per CDR3 protein. The data show around 18,000 distinct CDR3 sequences, with roughly 56% seen just once and over 20% held by the top ten. This specimen was CD4+ T cells from blood, cultured in vitro, taken about 7 months after SARS-CoV-2 vaccination. These receptors were obtained from a human donor who had recovered from COVID-19.

This clonotype has more than one count but fewer than ten. The chain has TRBV20-1 and TRBJ1-2; D perhaps matches TRBD1 (5 bases). V lost 6 bases and J lost 4, with 21 bases in between. This CDR3 has 15 residues. The germline CDR1 and CDR2 sequences are DFQATT and SNEGSKA (reference sequence). The CDR3 protein is CSAQRGGGSVYGYTF. As DNA, the CDR3 is TGCAGTGCCCAGAGGGGTGGGGGGTCGGTCTATGGCTACACCTTC.

In its sample, this clonotype was seen a few times. The chain links TRBV24-1 to TRBJ2-3; perhaps TRBD2 as D (5 bases). CDR1 is KGHDR, CDR2 SFDVKD, per germline. V dropped 5 bases and J dropped 0 bases, with 17 bases sitting between them. The CDR3 has 17 residues. The CDR3 nucleotides read TGTGCCACCAGTGGAGGTCTAGCCCAGTGGAGCACAGATACGCAGTATTTT. Translation: CATSGGLAQWSTDTQYF.

The chain recombines TRBV20-1 with TRBJ1-1; 7 bases align to TRBD1. CDR1 DFQATT and CDR2 SNEGSKA come from the germline V gene (reference sequence). The V segment lost 0 bases and the J segment 5 bases; nucleotides outside the gene matches: 3. CDR3 length: 13 amino acids. CDR3 amino acids: CSARETGATEAFF. Written as DNA, the CDR3 is TGCAGTGCTAGAGAAACAGGGGCGACTGAAGCTTTCTTT.

This clonotype showed up just a few times. The chain employs TRBV14 and TRBJ1-2; TRBD1 might be the D (6 bases). CDR1 is SGHDN, CDR2 FVKESK, per germline. With 5 bases removed from V and 3 bases from J, the gap between germline ends came to 16 bases. The CDR3 runs to 15 residues. The CDR3 loop is CASSKGETGYYGYTF. As DNA, the CDR3 is TGTGCCAGCAGCAAAGGGGAAACAGGGTACTATGGCTACACCTTC.

This clonotype was detected once. The chain uses TRBV6-1 and TRBJ2-1; D tentatively fits TRBD1 or TRBD2 (5 bases each). The CDR3 length is 15 residues. V was clipped by 6 bases and J by 9 bases, with 21 bases between them. Germline loops: CDR1 MNHNS, CDR2 SASEGT. The CDR3 DNA reads TGTGCCAGCAGGGGACCGGTCCAATTAGGCGGTGAGCAGTTCTTC. It codes for CASRGPVQLGGEQFF.

The chain employs TRBV11-3 and TRBJ2-1, with D unresolved. Trimming stripped 1 base from V and 4 bases from J, with 5 bases between. The CDR3 is 13 amino acids. Looked up from germline, CDR1 is SGHNT and CDR2 is YENEEA. The CDR3 DNA reads TGTGCCAGCAGCTTAGTCAGATACAATGAGCAGTTCTTC. Protein: CASSLVRYNEQFF.

The CDR3 DNA is TGTGCCAGCAGGCGGAACACTGAAGCTTTCTTT. Translation gives CASRRNTEAFF. V gene TRBV4-2 combines with J gene TRBJ1-1; no clear D gene. Germline V gene sequence: CDR1 LGHNA, CDR2 YNFKEQ. Trimming took off 6 bases at V and 1 base at J, with 3 bases between the two ends. There are 11 residues in the CDR3.

V and J are TRBV7-2 and TRBJ2-3, with 7 positions matching TRBD2. Germline V lookup: CDR1 SGHTA, CDR2 FQGNSA. This CDR3 is 17 amino acids long. Trimming removed 5 bases from V and 11 bases from J; junction bases left unmatched: 22. CDR3 DNA: TGTGCCAGCAGCCTACGGGGGGAGGGACTACCTCCTATGTGGCAGTATTTT. Its protein is CASSLRGEGLPPMWQYF.

A single count supports this clonotype. V gene TRBV20-1 combines with J gene TRBJ2-7; no definite D call. The CDR3 loop spans 12 amino acids. Germline V gene lookup returns CDR1 DFQATT and CDR2 SNEGSKA (reference sequence). V gave up 3 bases and J gave up 1 base, with 7 bases separating them. This chain's CDR3 is CSASPRSYEQYF. CDR3 DNA: TGCAGTGCTAGTCCCCGATCCTACGAGCAGTACTTC.

The rearrangement links TRBV6-1 to TRBJ2-5, with D possibly being TRBD1 (6 bases). Trimming removed 4 bases from V and 4 bases from J, with 13 bases in between. Germline assignment: CDR1 MNHNS and CDR2 SASEGT. The CDR3 contains 14 residues. The CDR3 protein is CASSASRGGETQYF. CDR3 sequence (DNA): TGTGCCAGCAGTGCTTCCAGGGGCGGAGAGACCCAGTACTTC.

The chain has TRBV23-1 and TRBJ2-5; the match to TRBD2 covers 7 bases. TRBV23-1 is an ORF; its function is uncertain. This CDR3 region has 20 residues. The V gene end was trimmed by 3 bases and the J gene end by 2 bases; junction bases not matched to a gene: 21. CDR3 region: CASSQPPLRRRGISQETQYF. CDR3 nucleotide sequence: TGCGCCAGCAGTCAGCCCCCCCTACGTCGGCGGGGGATATCACAAGAGACCCAGTACTTC.

This sequence joins TRBV7-2 and TRBJ2-3, with TRBD2 matching over 14 bases. Germline V gene lookup returns CDR1 SGHTA and CDR2 FQGNSA. J lost 1 base, V lost 4 bases, and 1 base had no gene match. This CDR3 region has 16 residues. CDR3: CASSWGLAGGTDTQYF. CDR3 bases: TGTGCCAGCAGCTGGGGACTAGCGGGGGGCACAGATACGCAGTATTTT.

The chain carries TRBV12-3 or TRBV12-4 and TRBJ1-2; 10 bases agree with TRBD1. Trimming took 6 bases from V and 6 from J; bases not matched to a gene: 4. The CDR3 has 13 residues. The CDR3 spells CASSHGTGDGYTF. In DNA form, the CDR3 reads TGTGCCAGCAGCCATGGGACAGGGGATGGCTACACCTTC.

J is TRBJ2-3 and V is TRBV12-3 or TRBV12-4; a weak D match, TRBD1 (5 bases). The CDR3 totals 14 residues. Trimming pared 3 bases from V and 5 bases from J, leaving 12 bases between. The CDR3 region is CASSFVPGRDTQYF. The DNA of the CDR3 is TGTGCCAGCAGTTTTGTTCCAGGGCGAGATACGCAGTATTTT.

Relative to its sample, this clonotype is medium-sized. The J gene is TRBJ2-7, the V gene TRBV7-8, with 7 bases that match TRBD1. This CDR3 is built from 16 residues. Germline V gene sequence: CDR1 SGHVS, CDR2 FQNEAQ. V lost 5 bases and J lost 3; bases outside the gene matches: 13. The CDR3 coding sequence is TGTGCCAGCAGCCTCCAGGGTGGGACAGACCTCTACGAGCAGTACTTC. Translated, it gives CASSLQGGTDLYEQYF.

The chain employs TRBV20-1 and TRBJ1-1, with TRBD1 as a possible D gene (6 bases). V lost 2 bases and J lost 3, with 13 bases in between. The CDR3 runs to 14 residues. Germline V lookup: CDR1 DFQATT, CDR2 SNEGSKA (reference sequence). CDR3 bases: TGCAGTGCTAGATCTGGACAGCAGGACACTGAAGCTTTCTTT. It encodes CSARSGQQDTEAFF.

This clonotype was counted between two and nine times. The chain combines TRBV10-3 with TRBJ2-5; D uncertain. CDR3 size: 13 residues. V was cut by 3 bases and J by 0 bases, with 5 bases left in between. Per germline, CDR1 ENHRY and CDR2 SYGVKD. The chain's CDR3 is CAISDFNQETQYF. The CDR3 DNA follows: TGTGCCATCAGTGATTTCAACCAAGAGACCCAGTACTTC.

V and J are TRBV7-3 and TRBJ1-6; D perhaps matches TRBD1 (5 bases). This CDR3 is 13 amino acids long. V was cut by 8 bases and J by 7 bases, with 12 bases left in between. From germline, CDR1 is SGHTA and CDR2 FQGTGA. CDR3 loop: CASSPGRNSPLHF. In nucleotides, the CDR3 is TGTGCCAGCTCCCCAGGGAGGAATTCACCCCTCCACTTT.

This chain joins TRBV20-1 and TRBJ2-3, with TRBD2 matching 11 bases. Germline V gene lookup returns CDR1 DFQATT and CDR2 SNEGSKA (reference sequence). Germline trimming cut 3 bases from V and 2 bases from J; bases unmatched to any gene: 10. The CDR3 contains 17 residues. The CDR3 DNA follows: TGCAGTGCTAGGGTAGCGGGGGGGGATGGGGACACAGATACGCAGTATTTT. Translating it yields CSARVAGGDGDTDTQYF.

The chain recombines TRBV27 with TRBJ2-1; 7 nucleotides match TRBD2. Germline V gene data show CDR1 as MNHEY and CDR2 as SMNVEV (reference sequence). CDR3 length equals 20 residues. J gave up 2 bases and V 2 bases, and 18 bases lay outside the gene matches. The CDR3 loop is CASSLRHSARRERAYNEQFF. In nucleotides, the CDR3 is TGTGCCAGCAGTTTACGCCATTCTGCGAGGCGGGAGCGGGCCTACAATGAGCAGTTCTTC.

The CDR3 DNA reads TGTGCCAGCAGGATAGCGTCGACCGGGGAGCTGTTTTTT. Translated, it gives CASRIASTGELFF. The rearrangement joins TRBV6-1 to TRBJ2-2; maybe TRBD2 (5 bases). The CDR3 runs to 13 residues. The V end was cut by 6 bases, the J end by 5 bases, with 10 bases between. Germline CDR1 and CDR2: MNHNS and SASEGT.

This clonotype was recorded a few times. The rearrangement links TRBV15 to TRBJ2-7; D might be TRBD2 (6 bases). Germline values: CDR1 LNHNV, CDR2 YYDKDF (reference sequence). The V end was cut by 2 bases, the J end by 2 bases, with 10 bases between. This CDR3 contains 14 residues. DNA for the CDR3: TGTGCCACCAGCAGAATAGCGGCTACCTACGAGCAGTACTTC. This translates into CATSRIAATYEQYF. Using reference TRBV15 and TRBJ2-7 for the parts outside the CDR3, the full variable domain is DAMVIQNPRYQVTQFGKPVTLSCSQTLNHNVMYWYQQKSSQAPKLLFHYYDKDFNNEADTPDNFQSRRPNTSFCFLDIRSPGLGDTAMYLCATSRIAATYEQYFGPGTRLTVT.

Only a few counts were recorded for this clonotype. The J gene is TRBJ2-6, the V gene TRBV11-2, with unresolved D. CDR1 SGHAT and CDR2 FQNNGV come from the germline V gene. The germline V and J ends were trimmed by 6 bases and 4 bases, with 7 bases remaining between them. The CDR3 runs to 13 residues. The CDR3 sequence: CASRPAGANVLTF. CDR3 coding DNA: TGTGCCAGCAGGCCCGCAGGGGCCAACGTCCTGACTTTC.

The rearrangement joins TRBV7-3 to TRBJ2-1; 8 bases are shared with TRBD1. The germline V gene encodes CDR1 SGHTA and CDR2 FQGTGA. V lost 3 bases, J lost 2 bases, and 3 bases stayed unmatched. The CDR3 is 15 amino acids. CDR3 coding DNA: TGTGCCAGCAGCTTTGGGACAGGAACCTACAATGAGCAGTTCTTC. The encoded protein is CASSFGTGTYNEQFF.

The chain links TRBV20-1 to TRBJ1-1; no definite D call. Germline-derived CDR1 and CDR2 are DFQATT and SNEGSKA (reference sequence). Between the trimmed V and J ends, which lost 6 bases and 0 bases, there was a span of 11 bases. The CDR3 loop spans 13 amino acids. In DNA, the CDR3 is TGCAGTGCCCCAGTCTATATGAACACTGAAGCTTTCTTT. Its protein is CSAPVYMNTEAFF.

This rearrangement joins TRBV19 to TRBJ2-2; a weak D match, TRBD2 (7 bases). Looked up from germline, CDR1 is LNHDA and CDR2 is SQIVND (reference sequence). The V gene lost 3 bases and the J gene lost 6 bases, with 20 bases spanning the gap. The CDR3 is 17 amino acids. This CDR3 is CASSIGLGGGLPGELFF. CDR3 in DNA: TGTGCCAGTAGTATTGGACTAGGTGGGGGGCTTCCCGGGGAGCTGTTTTTT.